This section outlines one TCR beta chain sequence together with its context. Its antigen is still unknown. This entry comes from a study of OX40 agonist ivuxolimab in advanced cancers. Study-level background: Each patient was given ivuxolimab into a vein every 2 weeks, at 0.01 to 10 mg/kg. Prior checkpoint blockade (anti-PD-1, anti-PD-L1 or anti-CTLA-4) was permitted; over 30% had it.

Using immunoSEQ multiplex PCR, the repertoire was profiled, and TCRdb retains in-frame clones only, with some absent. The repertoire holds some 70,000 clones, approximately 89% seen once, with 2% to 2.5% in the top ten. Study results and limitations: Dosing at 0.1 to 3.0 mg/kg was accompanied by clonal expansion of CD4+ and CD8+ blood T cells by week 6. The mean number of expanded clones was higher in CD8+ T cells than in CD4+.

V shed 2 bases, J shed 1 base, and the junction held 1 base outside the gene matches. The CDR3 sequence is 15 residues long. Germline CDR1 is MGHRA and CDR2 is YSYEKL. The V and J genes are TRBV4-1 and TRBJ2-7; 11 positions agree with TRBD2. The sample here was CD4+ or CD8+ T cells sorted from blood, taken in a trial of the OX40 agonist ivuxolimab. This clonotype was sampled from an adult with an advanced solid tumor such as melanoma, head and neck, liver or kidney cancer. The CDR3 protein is CASSQLAGGSYEQYF. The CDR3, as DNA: TGCGCCAGCAGCCAACTAGCGGGGGGTTCCTACGAGCAGTACTTC.